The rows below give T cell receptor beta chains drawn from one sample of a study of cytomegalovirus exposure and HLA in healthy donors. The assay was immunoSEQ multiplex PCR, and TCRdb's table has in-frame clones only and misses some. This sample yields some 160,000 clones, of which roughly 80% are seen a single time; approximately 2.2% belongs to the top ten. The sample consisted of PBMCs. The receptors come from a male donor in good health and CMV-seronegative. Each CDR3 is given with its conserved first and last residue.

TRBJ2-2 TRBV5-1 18 CASSLDLPGQGNTGELFF
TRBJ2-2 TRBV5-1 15 CASSRQLAGTGELFF
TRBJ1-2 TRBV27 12 CASRSGGDGYTF
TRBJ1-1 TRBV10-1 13 CASSVGLDTEAFF
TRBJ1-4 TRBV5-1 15 CASSLGRAIGEKLFF
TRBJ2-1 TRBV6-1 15 CASRRQGNSYNEQFF
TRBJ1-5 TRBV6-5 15 CASSYSGAINQPQHF
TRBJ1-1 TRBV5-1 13 CASSTQGATEAFF
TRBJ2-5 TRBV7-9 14 CASSLDSYQETQYF
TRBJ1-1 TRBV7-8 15 CASSLDKDRANEAFF
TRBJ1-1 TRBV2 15 CASTQRAGAADQAFF
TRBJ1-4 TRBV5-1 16 CASSFGQGGTNEKLFF
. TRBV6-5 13 CASSYRDNYEQYF
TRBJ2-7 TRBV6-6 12 CASSLEGYEQYF
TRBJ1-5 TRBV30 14 CAWTPGGGNQPQHF
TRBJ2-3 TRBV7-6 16 CASSLRQANTADTQYF
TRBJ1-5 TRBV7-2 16 CASSLRAGYSNQPQHF
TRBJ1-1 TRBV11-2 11 CASSPRTEAFF
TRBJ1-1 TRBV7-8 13 CASSSRGNTEAFF
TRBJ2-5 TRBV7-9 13 CASSLEGGETQYF
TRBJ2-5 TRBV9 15 CASSVSSRGAETQYF
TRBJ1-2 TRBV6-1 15 CASSRGTASPYGYTF
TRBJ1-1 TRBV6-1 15 CASSEGGGFATEAFF
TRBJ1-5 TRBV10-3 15 CAISETDYSNQPQHF
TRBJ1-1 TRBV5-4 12 CASTLNRGEAFF
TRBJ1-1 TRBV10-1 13 CASSSGGGTEAFF
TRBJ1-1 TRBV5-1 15 CASNRGHGGNTEAFF
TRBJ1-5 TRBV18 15 CASSPEGARGQPQHF
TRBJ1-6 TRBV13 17 CASSLGGWSSYNSPLHF
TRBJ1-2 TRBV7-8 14 CASSLAGTGAGYTF
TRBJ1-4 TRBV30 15 CAWSVGGALGEKLFF
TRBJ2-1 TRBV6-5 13 CASTAYRGNEQFF
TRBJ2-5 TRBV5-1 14 CASSLDGFGETQYF
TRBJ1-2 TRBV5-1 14 CASSLGGQYYGYTF
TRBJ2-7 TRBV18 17 CASSRRQGTGGTDEQYF
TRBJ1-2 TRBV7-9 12 CASSFEGRGYTF
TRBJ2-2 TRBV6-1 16 CASSAPGQGAAGELFF
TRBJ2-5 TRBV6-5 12 CASSYSRETQYF
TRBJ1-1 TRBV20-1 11 CSAQRAAEAFF
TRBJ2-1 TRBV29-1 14 CSVEDAPRTFEQFF
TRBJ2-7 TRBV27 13 CASSPRGGNEQYF